Shown below are 10 T cell receptor beta chains from a single sample sequenced in a study of cytomegalovirus exposure and HLA in healthy donors. In the PCR, 60 Vbeta and 13 Jbeta primers were used. Sequencing used immunoSEQ multiplex PCR; TCRdb keeps in-frame clones, though not all of them. The table records roughly 150,000 clones, around two thirds of them present only once. The sequenced sample consisted of PBMCs. All receptors come from a man aged 30 to 45 in good health and CMV-seropositive.

As concerns this clone: Other DNA sequences in this sample translate to the same CDR3. CDR3 DNA: TGTGCCAGTAGCACTAGCGGAGCAAACACCGGGGAGCTGTTTTTT. Translation gives CASSTSGANTGELFF. The J gene is TRBJ2-2, the V gene TRBV19; 8 nucleotides match TRBD2. Looked up from germline, CDR1 is LNHDA and CDR2 is SQIVND (reference sequence). V gave up 6 bases and J gave up 2 bases; unmatched junction bases: 5. The length of the CDR3 is 15 residues.

This clone was counted once. V usage is TRBV5-5 and J usage is TRBJ2-1; the D gene is possibly TRBD2 (6 bases). Trimming took 0 bases from V and 6 from J, leaving 16 bases between them. The CDR3 has 16 residues. CDR1 is SGHKS and CDR2 is YYEKEE in the germline V gene (reference sequence). The CDR3 sequence is CASSLVGSLSINEQFF. In nucleotides, the CDR3 is TGTGCCAGCAGCTTGGTCGGGAGTCTAAGCATCAATGAGCAGTTCTTC.

In this sample, this clone turned up a few times. V and J are TRBV11-2 and TRBJ1-1; 7 positions match TRBD1. The trim removed 5 bases at V and 7 bases at J, leaving 7 bases unmatched. The length of the CDR3 is 13 residues. Germline V CDR1 and CDR2: SGHAT, FQNNGV. Here the CDR3 reads CASSPQTGNEAFF. The CDR3, as DNA: TGTGCCAGCAGCCCACAGACAGGGAATGAAGCTTTCTTT.

This sequence joins TRBV5-4 and TRBJ2-1; 8 nucleotides agree with TRBD2. Germline-derived CDR1 and CDR2 are SGHNT and YYREEE (reference sequence). V gave up 0 bases and J gave up 0 bases; unmatched junction bases: 8. This CDR3 spans 18 amino acids. The CDR3 region is CASSLGGLAGSSYNEQFF. Written as DNA, the CDR3 is TGTGCCAGCAGCTTGGGGGGTTTAGCGGGAAGCTCCTACAATGAGCAGTTCTTC.

This clone was detected a few times. This chain links TRBV5-5 with TRBJ1-1; TRBD1 aligns across 7 bases. Germline V gives CDR1 SGHKS, CDR2 YYEKEE (reference sequence). The junction had 9 bases not matched to a gene; V was cut back by 1 base and J by 12 bases. CDR3 length: 13 residues. The CDR3 spells CASSLLTGTDPFF. The CDR3 nucleotides read TGTGCCAGCAGCTTGTTAACCGGGACAGATCCTTTCTTT. The full variable domain, with the rest looked up from reference TRBV5-5 and TRBJ1-1, is DAGVTQSPTHLIKTRGQQVTLRCSPISGHKSVSWYQQVLGQGPQFIFQYYEKEERGRGNFPDRFSARQFPNYSSELNVNALLLGDSALYLCASSLLTGTDPFFGQGTRLTVV.

The CDR3 coding sequence is TGTGCCTGGAGTGAGGGGGCTGCAGATACGCAGTATTTT. Protein: CAWSEGAADTQYF. The chain joins TRBV30 to TRBJ2-3; 7 bases match TRBD1. The CDR3 sequence is 13 residues long. V lost 1 base and J lost 4; bases outside the gene matches: 2. The germline V gene has CDR1 GTSNPN and CDR2 SVGIG (reference sequence).

This chain joins TRBV4-1 and TRBJ2-1; TRBD2 aligns across 8 bases. After removal of 0 bases from V and 1 base from J, the junction contained 8 bases not matched to a gene. CDR1 and CDR2 from the germline V gene are MGHRA and YSYEKL. The CDR3 extends over 18 amino acids. The DNA for the CDR3 is TGCGCCAGCAGCCAAGAGTTCAGGAGCGGGAGTTCCTACAATGAGCAGTTCTTC. As protein: CASSQEFRSGSSYNEQFF.

Note on this clone: At one end, the junction sequence differs from germline, possibly due to a read error. This chain joins TRBV6-1 and TRBJ1-1; D is uncertain. The CDR3 has 14 residues. Germline CDR1 reads MNHNS; CDR2 reads SASEGT. CDR3 DNA sequence: TGTGCCAGCAAGTTATATGCGGAGAACGCTGAAGCTTTCTTT. Protein: CASKLYAENAEAFF.

The sample holds one count of this clone. The rearrangement uses TRBV28 and TRBJ2-3, with D possibly being TRBD1 (5 bases). This CDR3 is built from 15 residues. Trimming removed 6 bases from V and 2 bases from J, with 15 bases in between. Germline values: CDR1 MDHEN, CDR2 SYDVKM. CDR3: CASSPLGRATDTQYF. The CDR3, as DNA: TGTGCCAGCAGCCCCCTGGGCAGGGCCACAGATACGCAGTATTTT. Variable domain in full (rest from reference TRBV28 and TRBJ2-3): DVKVTQSSRYLVKRTGEKVFLECVQDMDHENMFWYRQDPGLGLRLIYFSYDVKMKEKGDIPEGYSVSREKKERFSLILESASTNQTSMYLCASSPLGRATDTQYFGPGTRLTVL.

This chain connects TRBV28 to TRBJ1-4; 7 bases agree with TRBD1. J was trimmed by 5 bases and V by 5 bases; bases with no gene match: 11. Germline V gives CDR1 MDHEN, CDR2 SYDVKM. CDR3 size: 16 residues. This CDR3 is CASSRFSLGQNEKLFF. As DNA, the CDR3 is TGTGCCAGCAGTCGGTTTTCTTTGGGACAGAATGAAAAACTGTTTTTT.